The 23 T cell receptor beta chains below were found in one sample sequenced in a study of CD8+CD57+ T cells in acquired aplastic anemia. TCR beta VDJ and CDR3 were profiled, and genomic DNA was the template. TCRdb independently ran MiXCR on the reads; one entry per CDR3 protein. The sample yields roughly 180,000 distinct CDR3 sequences, over 60% seen once. Sequenced material: sorted CD4+, CD8+, or CD8+CD57+ T cells (not recorded which) from PBMCs. The source of these receptors is a human donor with severe aplastic anemia or a healthy control (not recorded which).

This clonotype was picked up many times. The chain recombines TRBV13 with TRBJ1-6; D is uncertain. CDR3 length: 16 amino acids. Trimming took 1 base from V and 0 from J, leaving 7 bases between them. Germline-derived CDR1 and CDR2 are PRHDT and FYEKMQ (reference sequence). CDR3 DNA sequence: TGTGCCAGCAGCTTAGCGGGGAACTCCTATAATTCACCCCTCCACTTT. This encodes CASSLAGNSYNSPLHF.

This chain links TRBV29-1 with TRBJ1-2; D unresolved. V was clipped by 6 bases and J by 1 base, with 6 bases between them. The CDR3 is 11 residues long. Looked up from germline, CDR1 is SQVTM and CDR2 is ANQGSEA. CDR3 region: CSVRVNYGYTF. In DNA form, the CDR3 reads TGCAGCGTGAGGGTTAACTATGGCTACACCTTC.

The chain recombines TRBV20-1 with TRBJ2-7; the D is unclear. The V gene's germline CDR1 is DFQATT and CDR2 SNEGSKA (reference sequence). There are 14 residues in the CDR3. Trimming took off 0 bases at V and 4 bases at J, with 13 bases between the two ends. The CDR3 DNA follows: TGCAGTGCTAGAGATCCCTTCTCAACGTACGAGCAGTACTTC. Translating it yields CSARDPFSTYEQYF.

The sample holds one count of this clonotype. The rearrangement joins TRBV7-8 to TRBJ2-5; possibly TRBD2 for D (6 bases). This CDR3 region has 13 residues. Trimming shortened V by 6 bases and J by 4 bases, and 12 bases separated the two germline ends. Per germline, CDR1 SGHVS and CDR2 FQNEAQ. The CDR3 loop is CASSREFRETQYF. DNA of the CDR3: TGTGCCAGCAGTCGGGAGTTCCGAGAGACCCAGTACTTC.

The V call is TRBV11-2, the J call TRBJ1-5, with no clear D. Looked up from germline, CDR1 is SGHAT and CDR2 is FQNNGV. V was shortened by 1 base and J by 0 bases, with 4 bases between the two germline ends. CDR3 length: 14 residues. The CDR3, as DNA: TGTGCCAGCAGCTTAGTACATAGCAATCAGCCCCAGCATTTT. This translates into CASSLVHSNQPQHF.

The chain links TRBV2 to TRBJ1-3, with a weak D call TRBD1 (6 bases). V was trimmed by 5 bases and J by 2 bases, leaving 10 bases between them. Germline loops: CDR1 SNHLY, CDR2 FYNNEI. This CDR3 region has 14 residues. The chain's CDR3 is CASSPRTAGNTIYF. For the CDR3, the DNA is TGTGCCAGCAGTCCTCGGACAGCTGGAAACACCATATATTTT. Filled out from reference TRBV2 and TRBJ1-3, the complete variable domain reads EPEVTQTPSHQVTQMGQEVILRCVPISNHLYFYWYRQILGQKVEFLVSFYNNEISEKSEIFDDQFSVERPDGSNFTLKIRSTKLEDSAMYFCASSPRTAGNTIYFGEGSWLTVV.

V is TRBV12-3 or TRBV12-4 and J is TRBJ2-5, with TRBD2 identical over 12 bases. With 6 bases clipped from V and 5 bases from J, the junction kept 10 bases outside the gene matches. This CDR3 has 16 residues. The CDR3 region is CASSGRLAGVGETQYF. CDR3 bases: TGTGCCAGCAGCGGCCGACTAGCGGGAGTGGGGGAGACCCAGTACTTC.

The chain has TRBV7-2 and TRBJ2-1; 7 nucleotides line up with TRBD1. J lost 2 bases, V lost 5 bases, and 6 bases had no gene match. The CDR3 extends over 15 amino acids. Per the germline V gene, CDR1 is SGHTA and CDR2 is FQGNSA. CDR3 coding DNA: TGTGCCAGCAGCACATACAGGGGCCCCTACAATGAGCAGTTCTTC. Translated, it gives CASSTYRGPYNEQFF.

The V and J genes are TRBV10-3 and TRBJ1-5; 8 bases fit TRBD1. Trimming removed 5 bases from V and 5 bases from J; junction bases left unmatched: 8. The CDR3 length is 15 residues. Germline CDR1 ENHRY, CDR2 SYGVKD. CDR3 sequence: CAISPGQDKDQPQHF. CDR3 sequence (DNA): TGTGCCATCAGTCCGGGACAGGACAAAGATCAGCCCCAGCATTTT.

This clonotype was picked up a small number of times. The genes are TRBV2 and TRBJ2-7; TRBD2 matches at 14 bases. The CDR3 is 16 amino acids. From germline, CDR1 is SNHLY and CDR2 FYNNEI. The junction had 7 bases not matched to a gene; V was cut back by 5 bases and J by 4 bases. DNA of the CDR3: TGTGCCAGCAGTAAAACCGGGACTAGCGGGGGTTACGAGCAGTACTTC. Translating it yields CASSKTGTSGGYEQYF.

This clonotype has just one count. The rearrangement links TRBV9 to TRBJ2-1; D is unclear. Germline V gene lookup returns CDR1 SGDLS and CDR2 YYNGEE. The CDR3 contains 14 residues. Trimming stripped 0 bases from V and 1 base from J, with 5 bases between. The CDR3 is CASSVGVSYNEQFF. For the CDR3, the DNA is TGTGCCAGCAGCGTAGGGGTATCCTACAATGAGCAGTTCTTC.

In the case of this clonotype: A much larger clonotype is one base distant, so this may be a read error. The chain joins TRBV28 to TRBJ1-6, with D uncertain. Trimming took off 4 bases at V and 7 bases at J, with 8 bases between the two ends. Germline lookup yields CDR1 MDHEN and CDR2 SYDVKM. This CDR3 contains 13 residues. CDR3 sequence reads: CASSSYLNSPLHF. The CDR3 nucleotides read TGTGCCAGCAGTTCGTACTTAAATTCACCCCTCCACTTT.

The gene calls are TRBV9 and TRBJ1-1, with D possibly TRBD1 on 5 matching bases. The CDR3 spans 14 residues. Germline CDR1 and CDR2: SGDLS and YYNGEE. Trimming cost V 3 bases and J 0 bases, with 9 bases left between them. In nucleotides, the CDR3 is TGTGCCAGCAGCGCGGGACGGGTGAACACTGAAGCTTTCTTT. Protein sequence: CASSAGRVNTEAFF. Supplemented by reference TRBV9 and TRBJ1-1, the full variable domain reads DSGVTQTPKHLITATGQRVTLRCSPRSGDLSVYWYQQSLDQGLQFLIQYYNGEERAKGNILERFSAQQFPDLHSELNLSSLELGDSALYFCASSAGRVNTEAFFGQGTRLTVV.

This clonotype was counted many times. The gene calls are TRBV19 and TRBJ1-1; unclear D gene. In germline, CDR1 is LNHDA, CDR2 SQIVND (reference sequence). With 7 bases removed from V and 5 bases from J, the gap between germline ends came to 17 bases. This CDR3 has 14 residues. Written as DNA, the CDR3 is TGTGCCAGTAAACGGTCGGACGGTATGACTGAAGCTTTCTTT. It translates to CASKRSDGMTEAFF.

The chain links TRBV7-2 to TRBJ1-1; no clear D gene. The germline gives CDR1 SGHTA, CDR2 FQGNSA. V was shortened by 7 bases and J by 11 bases, with 17 bases between the two germline ends. The CDR3 totals 12 residues. The CDR3 nucleotides read TGTGCCAGCAACCCGTCAGGCGGGAGGGCTTTCTTT. Amino acids: CASNPSGGRAFF.

The chain is built from TRBV10-2 and TRBJ2-7; 7 nucleotides align to TRBD1. Germline CDR1 reads WSHSY; CDR2 reads SAAADI. With V trimmed by 2 bases and J by 9 bases, 13 bases remained unmatched. This CDR3 has 15 residues. The DNA for the CDR3 is TGCGCCAGCAGTGAGCCGACCGGGACAGCCAGCGCGCAGTACTTC. Translated: CASSEPTGTASAQYF.

The V call is TRBV7-9, the J call TRBJ1-5, with TRBD1 as a possible D gene (5 bases). CDR1 and CDR2 (germline): SEHNR, FQNEAQ (reference sequence). Trimming took 3 bases from V and 9 from J, leaving 18 bases between them. The CDR3 sequence is 15 residues long. CDR3 in DNA: TGTGCCAGCAGCTTGGACGGGGCCTTAAGTCTGCCCCAGCATTTT. Protein product: CASSLDGALSLPQHF.

This clonotype was seen many times. V is TRBV19 and J is TRBJ2-5; D call uncertain. CDR1 and CDR2 (germline): LNHDA, SQIVND (reference sequence). V gave up 5 bases and J gave up 5 bases, with 9 bases separating them. The CDR3 is made up of 12 amino acids. The CDR3: CASSPPRETQYF. The CDR3 DNA sequence: TGTGCCAGTAGTCCCCCGCGGGAGACCCAGTACTTC.

The V call is TRBV4-3, the J call TRBJ2-3; 10 bases align to TRBD2. CDR3 length equals 15 residues. Trimming at V came to 4 bases and at J to 2 bases, leaving 3 bases not matched to a gene. Germline CDR1 reads LGHNA; CDR2 reads YSLEER. The CDR3 loop is CASSPGLAYTDTQYF. Written as DNA, the CDR3 is TGCGCCAGCAGCCCGGGACTAGCGTACACAGATACGCAGTATTTT.

The gene calls are TRBV7-8 and TRBJ2-3; D is unresolved. The CDR3 consists of 12 residues. Per the germline V gene, CDR1 is SGHVS and CDR2 is FQNEAQ. V was cut by 4 bases and J by 5 bases, with 7 bases left in between. The DNA of the CDR3 is TGTGCCAGCAGCTCCGCCCGAGATACGCAGTATTTT. As protein: CASSSARDTQYF.

In its sample, this clonotype was seen once. The rearrangement joins TRBV19 to TRBJ2-2; a possible D gene is TRBD2 (5 bases). Trimming cost V 4 bases and J 4 bases, with 13 bases left between them. The CDR3 covers 15 residues. Per the germline V gene, CDR1 is LNHDA and CDR2 is SQIVND (reference sequence). This chain's CDR3 is CASSTSRRGTGELFF. Here the CDR3 DNA reads TGTGCCAGTAGTACTAGCCGCCGGGGCACCGGGGAGCTGTTTTTT.

The chain recombines TRBV12-3 or TRBV12-4 with TRBJ1-2, with D perhaps TRBD1 (6 bases). V lost 4 bases and J 5 bases, leaving 8 bases between the germline ends. This CDR3 region has 12 residues. The CDR3: CASSSRGYGYTF. In DNA form, the CDR3 reads TGTGCCAGCAGTTCGAGGGGGTATGGCTACACCTTC.

The chain employs TRBV9 and TRBJ2-5; no clear D. This CDR3 spans 13 amino acids. The V gene's germline CDR1 is SGDLS and CDR2 YYNGEE. Trimming removed 3 bases at V and 2 bases at J, with 8 bases between. CDR3 loop: CASSAGIQETQYF. The CDR3 bases are TGTGCCAGCAGCGCGGGTATTCAAGAGACCCAGTACTTC. Supplemented by reference TRBV9 and TRBJ2-5, the full variable domain reads DSGVTQTPKHLITATGQRVTLRCSPRSGDLSVYWYQQSLDQGLQFLIQYYNGEERAKGNILERFSAQQFPDLHSELNLSSLELGDSALYFCASSAGIQETQYFGPGTRLLVL.